The sequence of this T cell receptor (beta chain) was determined in a study of neurological immune-mediated disorders. This CDR3 has 14 amino acids. The V gene lost 1 base and the J gene lost 3 bases, with 7 bases spanning the gap. Germline lookup yields CDR1 SGHRS and CDR2 YFSETQ. This clonotype was detected many times. Its specificity is not known. Study-wide results and limits: HTLV-1-associated myelopathy led in TCR clonal expansion, while multiple sclerosis ranked lowest, below healthy controls.

The team produced cDNA through 5'RACE using 10-nucleotide random UMIs. TCRdb called the 5' RACE reads again in MiXCR, with one record for every CDR3 protein. The data show about 65,000 distinct CDR3 sequences, over 4% seen once. The gene calls are TRBV5-1 and TRBJ2-2; the D is unclear. Sequencing was carried out using PBMCs. This sequence originates from a man between 50 and 59 years old with multiple sclerosis. CDR3 region: CASSLTEYTGELFF. Written as DNA, the CDR3 is TGCGCCAGCAGCTTGACCGAGTACACCGGGGAGCTGTTTTTT.